The 29 T cell receptor beta chains given below trace back to one sample, sequenced in a study of blood T cells in healthy people across ages (dated by TCRdb to about 2015). Library preparation employed 5' RACE. TCRdb records Illumina HiSeq 2500 as the sequencer. A second about 7 to 12 cycle PCR used a sample-barcoded 5' primer and a J-beta primer mix. The public reads were quality trimmed at Q25 with fastp and then assembled into clones with MiXCR by TCRdb, keeping productive beta chains. Rows merge per CDR3 protein into single entries with the most common DNA and genes. This sample comprises about 1,000,000 distinct CDR3 sequences, 35% to 50% of them detected only once. The biggest ten clones account for about 20% of the sample. Sequencing used blood. The receptors shown here come from a woman in her fifties or sixties in good health.

Only a few counts were recorded for this clonotype. The chain employs TRBV25-1 and TRBJ1-2, with D hard to call. The CDR3 is 14 amino acids. The germline V gene encodes CDR1 MGHDK and CDR2 SYGVNS. Trimming took off 1 base at V and 3 bases at J, with 9 bases between the two ends. CDR3 region: CASSESPTDYGYTF. The CDR3 bases are TGTGCCAGCAGTGAATCCCCCACGGACTATGGCTACACCTTC.

The chain combines TRBV10-2 with TRBJ2-3; a possible D gene is TRBD2 (6 bases). The germline CDR1 and CDR2 sequences are WSHSY and SAAADI. Trimming stripped 5 bases from V and 8 bases from J, with 14 bases between. This CDR3 region has 13 residues. The CDR3 spells CASSRDLTGTQYF. CDR3 DNA sequence: TGCGCCAGCAGTAGGGACTTGACCGGTACGCAGTATTTT.

The table lists this clonotype with a few counts. The genes are TRBV5-1 and TRBJ2-3, with 7 nucleotides matching TRBD1. This CDR3 is built from 14 residues. Germline CDR1 reads SGHRS; CDR2 reads YFSETQ. Unmatched junction bases numbered 4, after V lost 4 bases and J lost 2 bases. In DNA form, the CDR3 reads TGCGCCAGCAGCCGACAGGGAGACACAGATACGCAGTATTTT. Residues: CASSRQGDTDTQYF.

The chain joins TRBV20-1 to TRBJ1-4; 8 positions match TRBD1. Germline CDR1 reads DFQATT; CDR2 reads SNEGSKA (reference sequence). The CDR3 loop spans 12 amino acids. The CDR3 loop is CGTQGVKEKLFF. The CDR3 nucleotides read TGCGGAACACAGGGGGTCAAGGAAAAACTGTTTTTT.

In regard to this clonotype: A junction boundary mismatches the germline segment, possibly from a read error. The gene calls are TRBV6-4 and TRBJ2-5, with D uncertain. The CDR3 covers 13 residues. CDR1 is MRHNA, CDR2 SNTAGT, per germline. The CDR3 spells CASSDGFQETRYF. CDR3 bases: TGTGCCAGCAGTGACGGTTTTCAAGAGACCCGGTACTTC.

This chain uses TRBV29-1 with TRBJ2-6; D not certain. This CDR3 spans 14 amino acids. Trimming shortened V by 5 bases and J by 0 bases, and 8 bases separated the two germline ends. CDR1 SQVTM and CDR2 ANQGSEA come from the germline V gene. CDR3 sequence reads: CSVLAVSGANVLTF. The CDR3, as DNA: TGCAGCGTTCTCGCTGTCTCTGGGGCCAACGTCCTGACTTTC. Full variable domain (missing parts from reference TRBV29-1 and TRBJ2-6): SAVISQKPSRDICQRGTSLTIQCQVDSQVTMMFWYRQQPGQSLTLIATANQGSEATYESGFVIDKFPISRPNLTFSTLTVSNMSPEDSSIYLCSVLAVSGANVLTFGAGSRLTVL.

The V and J genes are TRBV3-1 and TRBJ2-5; D unresolved. CDR3 size: 15 residues. With 0 bases removed from V and 5 bases from J, the gap between germline ends came to 13 bases. In germline, CDR1 is LGHDT, CDR2 YNNKEL (reference sequence). CDR3 bases: TGTGCCAGCAGCCAAGACTCCATGCGGCCGGAGACCCAGTACTTC. Translation: CASSQDSMRPETQYF.

This clonotype was observed a handful of times. The chain uses TRBV4-2 and TRBJ2-1, with D unclear. Germline lookup yields CDR1 LGHNA and CDR2 YNFKEQ. The CDR3 loop spans 16 amino acids. V was cut by 3 bases and J by 0 bases, with 12 bases left in between. DNA of the CDR3: TGTGCCAGCAGCCACTATGACGATAGCTCCTACAATGAGCAGTTCTTC. Translating gives CASSHYDDSSYNEQFF.

The chain combines TRBV24-1 with TRBJ2-1; the D gene is possibly TRBD1 (5 bases). This CDR3 has 16 amino acids. Trimming pared 3 bases from V and 0 bases from J, leaving 11 bases between. Germline lookup yields CDR1 KGHDR and CDR2 SFDVKD. The CDR3 loop is CATSDGHASSYNEQFF. In DNA form, the CDR3 reads TGTGCCACCAGTGATGGACACGCGAGCTCCTACAATGAGCAGTTCTTC.

There are a few counts of this clonotype. CDR3 loop: CASSLSPPVATDTQYF. In nucleotides, the CDR3 is TGCGCCAGCAGCTTGTCGCCCCCCGTTGCCACAGATACGCAGTATTTT. The V call is TRBV5-1, the J call TRBJ2-3; D is unclear. Germline V gene sequence: CDR1 SGHRS, CDR2 YFSETQ. The CDR3 extends over 16 amino acids. V lost 1 base and J lost 2, with 14 bases in between.

The sample holds many counts of this clonotype. The chain is built from TRBV20-1 and TRBJ2-1; 10 bases align to TRBD2. With V trimmed by 3 bases and J by 3 bases, 2 bases remained unmatched. Germline-derived CDR1 and CDR2 are DFQATT and SNEGSKA (reference sequence). This CDR3 spans 14 amino acids. This chain's CDR3 is CSASLAGVYNEQFF. CDR3 nucleotides: TGCAGTGCTAGTCTAGCGGGAGTCTACAATGAGCAGTTCTTC.

This clonotype was found a few times. The chain joins TRBV28 to TRBJ2-5; D unresolved. V lost 4 bases, J lost 9 bases, and 12 bases lay in between. The CDR3 sequence is 12 residues long. CDR1 and CDR2 (germline): MDHEN, SYDVKM. Here the CDR3 DNA reads TGTGCCAGCAGTTCAAACGTCCTGTCCCAGTACTTC. Protein sequence: CASSSNVLSQYF.

The chain is built from TRBV4-2 and TRBJ1-6; D not certain. Trimming stripped 0 bases from V and 7 bases from J, with 13 bases between. This CDR3 has 16 amino acids. Germline loops: CDR1 LGHNA, CDR2 YNFKEQ. CDR3 region: CASSQESGGFNSPLHF. The CDR3 coding sequence is TGTGCCAGCAGCCAAGAGAGCGGCGGGTTCAATTCACCCCTCCACTTT.

V gene TRBV7-9 combines with J gene TRBJ2-1; TRBD2 matches 8 bases. V lost 1 base and J lost 3; bases outside the gene matches: 8. There are 17 residues in the CDR3. CDR1 and CDR2 (germline): SEHNR, FQNEAQ (reference sequence). The CDR3 DNA follows: TGTGCCAGCAGCTTAGAACGAGGGACTAGGGTCTACAATGAGCAGTTCTTC. It translates to CASSLERGTRVYNEQFF.

The rearrangement joins TRBV18 to TRBJ1-2; TRBD1 is a possible D gene (6 bases). V dropped 1 base and J dropped 6 bases, with 12 bases sitting between them. Germline-derived CDR1 and CDR2 are KGHSH and LQKENI. The CDR3 is 14 residues long. CDR3 residues: CASSPLTGGHGYTF. The CDR3 DNA reads TGTGCCAGCTCACCACTAACCGGGGGGCATGGCTACACCTTC.

This clonotype was found a few times. CDR3 DNA: TGCAGCGCCGCACTAGGAACCCAGTACTTC. Protein sequence: CSAALGTQYF. The V gene is TRBV29-1, the J gene TRBJ2-5, with TRBD2 as a possible D gene (5 bases). V was pared by 7 bases and J by 8 bases, with 11 bases between. Germline lookup yields CDR1 SQVTM and CDR2 ANQGSEA. The CDR3 loop spans 10 amino acids.

The genes are TRBV7-3 and TRBJ2-7; 8 nucleotides agree with TRBD1. CDR1 and CDR2 (germline): SGHTA, FQGTGA. The length of the CDR3 is 15 residues. Losses at the gene ends were 5 bases for V and 5 bases for J; bases not matched to a gene: 11. The CDR3 DNA follows: TGTGCCAGCAGCCCTAGGACAGGGCCCGAAAACGAGCAGTACTTC. Its translation: CASSPRTGPENEQYF.

Only a few counts were recorded for this clonotype. The V gene is TRBV4-1, the J gene TRBJ2-1; TRBD2 agrees at 9 bases. CDR3 length equals 17 residues. Germline V gives CDR1 MGHRA, CDR2 YSYEKL. V was clipped by 3 bases and J by 6 bases; unmatched bases: 12. CDR3: CASSHPLAGVLGNEQFF. DNA for the CDR3: TGCGCCAGCAGCCACCCATTAGCGGGAGTTCTTGGCAATGAGCAGTTCTTC.

This chain links TRBV28 with TRBJ2-5; D perhaps matches TRBD2 (6 bases). The length of the CDR3 is 14 residues. The germline CDR1 and CDR2 sequences are MDHEN and SYDVKM. V was trimmed by 4 bases and J by 6 bases, leaving 15 bases between them. CDR3 DNA sequence: TGTGCCAGCAGTTCCCAGGAGGGTATGAAGACCCAGTACTTC. Translated, it gives CASSSQEGMKTQYF.

This clonotype was seen a few times. The genes are TRBV4-1 and TRBJ2-1; D is ambiguous. The CDR3 has 14 amino acids. Trimming cost V 5 bases and J 0 bases, with 8 bases left between them. Germline assignment: CDR1 MGHRA and CDR2 YSYEKL. As DNA, the CDR3 is TGCGCCAGCAGCTTCCTCCGCTCCTACAATGAGCAGTTCTTC. Translation gives CASSFLRSYNEQFF.

This clonotype was counted only a few times. The chain couples TRBV28 to TRBJ1-5, with 7 bases matching TRBD1. CDR3 size: 15 residues. From germline, CDR1 is MDHEN and CDR2 SYDVKM. V shed 5 bases and J 7 bases; nucleotides not matched to a gene: 11. In DNA, the CDR3 is TGTGCCAGCAGTCCGGAAGACAGGGATCGGCAGCCCCAGCATTTT. Translating it yields CASSPEDRDRQPQHF. The complete variable domain, with remaining parts taken from reference TRBV28 and TRBJ1-5, reads DVKVTQSSRYLVKRTGEKVFLECVQDMDHENMFWYRQDPGLGLRLIYFSYDVKMKEKGDIPEGYSVSREKKERFSLILESASTNQTSMYLCASSPEDRDRQPQHFGDGTRLSIL.

This sequence joins TRBV27 and TRBJ2-1; TRBD2 matches 9 bases. The CDR3 consists of 15 residues. The germline V gene encodes CDR1 MNHEY and CDR2 SMNVEV (reference sequence). Trimming took 10 bases from V and 12 from J; bases not matched to a gene: 19. The DNA for the CDR3 is TGTGCCACCTTCTTAAGCGGGAGGAACCCCTTGGGGCAGTTCTTC. Translation: CATFLSGRNPLGQFF.

As DNA, the CDR3 is TGTGCCACCAGCACATGGACTGTTAACGGGGAGACCCAGTACTTC. Its protein product is CATSTWTVNGETQYF. The chain recombines TRBV15 with TRBJ2-4, with D perhaps matching TRBD2 (5 bases). The J call may be wrong; the DNA end is better matched by TRBJ2-5. The CDR3 runs 15 residues. Germline V gene data show CDR1 as LNHNV and CDR2 as YYDKDF (reference sequence).

This clonotype has more than one count but fewer than ten. The genes are TRBV2 and TRBJ2-3; TRBD2 agrees at 15 bases. This CDR3 contains 17 residues. After removal of 7 bases from V and 2 bases from J, the junction contained 7 bases not matched to a gene. In germline, CDR1 is SNHLY, CDR2 FYNNEI. CDR3 coding DNA: TGTGCCAGCAAAGGGACTAGCGGGAGGTCCCTCACAGATACGCAGTATTTT. Its translation: CASKGTSGRSLTDTQYF.

This clonotype was observed a handful of times. The chain has TRBV27 and TRBJ2-5; a possible D gene is TRBD1 (5 bases). Germline V gene lookup returns CDR1 MNHEY and CDR2 SMNVEV (reference sequence). The length of the CDR3 is 15 residues. Trimming stripped 6 bases from V and 4 bases from J, with 18 bases between. In DNA form, the CDR3 reads TGTGCCAGCAGCCCCATCCCAGGGAACCGAGAGACCCAGTACTTC. This translates into CASSPIPGNRETQYF.

This clonotype was seen more than once but under ten times. V gene TRBV6-1 combines with J gene TRBJ1-5; tentative D call: TRBD1 (5 bases). V lost 6 bases, J lost 8 bases, and 20 bases lay in between. Germline values: CDR1 MNHNS, CDR2 SASEGT. This CDR3 spans 15 amino acids. The CDR3 bases are TGTGCCAGCAGAACCTGGGGGGGGGAACGTGAGCCCCAGCATTTT. Translating it yields CASRTWGGEREPQHF.

This clonotype has just a few counts. The chain uses TRBV2 and TRBJ1-2, with TRBD1 matching over 10 bases. The germline V gene has CDR1 SNHLY and CDR2 FYNNEI. This CDR3 comprises 18 residues. After removal of 4 bases from V and 1 base from J, the junction contained 12 bases not matched to a gene. The DNA for the CDR3 is TGTGCCAGCAGTGTTGTTCGGGACAGGGGTGTTGGTAACTATGGCTACACCTTC. Translating gives CASSVVRDRGVGNYGYTF.

V gene TRBV21-1 combines with J gene TRBJ1-2; the table's D call, TRBD1, has no DNA check behind it. TRBV21-1 is termed a pseudogene. This CDR3 has 15 residues. The CDR3 reads CASSRIGFRNYGYTF. CDR3 in DNA: TGTGCCAGCAGCAGGATAGGGTTTCGCAACTATGGCTACACCTTC.

The CDR3 DNA reads as TGTGCCAGCAGCCCGGACGGGACTTTCTACGAGCAGTACTTC. This encodes CASSPDGTFYEQYF. The V gene is TRBV5-6, the J gene TRBJ2-5; TRBD2 might be the D (6 bases). Matching the DNA end better, TRBJ2-7 makes the J call doubtful. The CDR3 has 14 amino acids. The germline CDR1 and CDR2 sequences are SGHDT and YYEEEE.